The present TCR beta chain was sequenced within a study of cytomegalovirus exposure and HLA in healthy donors. Regarding the study as a whole: The study listed some 160 cytomegalovirus-associated TCR beta chains. Reports showed the classifier diagnosing cytomegalovirus status with high specificity and sensitivity. Most TCR sequences were uncommon, yet certain public TCRs appeared in many donors.

Between the trimmed V and J ends, which lost 3 bases and 1 base, there was a span of 7 bases. Germline values: CDR1 MNHEY, CDR2 SMNVEV (reference sequence). This CDR3 comprises 14 residues. With regard to this clone: Antigen specificity is unknown.

TCRdb keeps only in-frame clones here, not all; method: immunoSEQ multiplex PCR. The sample lists 160,000 or so clones, approximately 86% occurring once. This sequence was found in a man aged 18 to 35 in good health and CMV-seropositive. Input material: PBMCs. The V and J genes are TRBV27 and TRBJ1-3; no firm D call. This CDR3 is CASSLNLSGNTIYF. CDR3 nucleotide sequence: TGTGCCAGCAGTTTGAACCTATCTGGAAACACCATATATTTT.